The sequence of this T cell receptor beta chain was determined in a study of T cell repertoires in cytomegalovirus infection. For the study at large: Newly reported HLA-C-restricted and thoroughly characterized HLA-B-restricted CMV epitopes were employed. Evidence of both CMV infection and a matching HLA type came from public TCR beta signatures. General study findings and limits: Within the response measured ex vivo, HLA-C-restricted CMV-specific TCR beta clonotypes were dominant.

CDR1 is DFQATT and CDR2 is SNEGSKA in the germline V gene (reference sequence). CDR3 size: 14 residues. The V end was cut by 1 base, the J end by 6 bases, with 16 bases between. TCRdb itself ran the reads through MiXCR, one entry per CDR3 protein. The table lists around 230,000 distinct CDR3 sequences, approximately 38% of them singletons. In regard to this clonotype: The antigen is unknown.

The chain joins TRBV20-1 to TRBJ2-7; no firm D call. The specimen comprised CD8+ T cells from cultured PBMCs, sampled from culture after CMV antigen stimulation. This TCR was recovered from a human donor in good health (CMV status not recorded). Some clones in this sample may be carry-over from other donors' samples. CDR3 amino acids: CSARVADSSREQYF. The CDR3 coding sequence is TGCAGTGCTAGAGTGGCGGATTCTTCCCGCGAGCAGTACTTC.